The next 3 T cell receptor beta chains were all read from a single sample in a study of memory CD4+ T cells and cytomegalovirus serostatus (dated by TCRdb to between 2018 and 2020). A FACSAria II was used to sort memory CD4+ T cells, defined as single viable CD3+CD4+CD8-CD45RO+ cells. Receptor amplification or capture employed the immunoSEQ multiplex PCR assay. TCRdb re-hosts the immuneACCESS table, in-frame sequences only. Its copies lack some clones; in the studies checked, an unresolved V gene accounts for under half of them, and the cause for the rest is not known. The sample records under 40,000 clones, roughly 85% of which are singletons. The ten largest clones take up roughly 5.2% of the sample. Material for sequencing was memory CD4+ T cells from blood. The receptors come from an adult in good health and CMV-seropositive.

The V call is TRBV18, the J call TRBJ1-5, with D maybe TRBD1 (5 bases). Germline V lookup: CDR1 KGHSH, CDR2 LQKENI. The length of the CDR3 is 15 residues. The germline V and J ends were trimmed by 2 bases and 7 bases, with 15 bases remaining between them. This CDR3 is CASSPNQGLGQPQHF. CDR3 DNA: TGTGCCAGCTCACCAAATCAGGGTTTAGGCCAGCCCCAGCATTTT.

This chain connects TRBV6-1 to TRBJ1-5, with D possibly TRBD1 on 5 matching bases. The V and J ends lost 5 bases and 1 base respectively, with 6 bases between them. The CDR3 totals 13 residues. Germline assignment: CDR1 MNHNS and CDR2 SASEGT. The CDR3 loop is CASSWGSNQPQHF. For the CDR3, the DNA is TGTGCCAGCAGTTGGGGGAGCAATCAGCCCCAGCATTTT.

The chain is built from TRBV9 and TRBJ1-1, with D possibly being TRBD1 (5 bases). The V end lost 0 bases, the J end lost 5 bases, and 14 bases lay between the germline ends. The CDR3 spans 15 residues. The germline gives CDR1 SGDLS, CDR2 YYNGEE. CDR3: CASSVVPGKATEAFF. CDR3 nucleotide sequence: TGTGCCAGCAGCGTAGTCCCAGGGAAGGCGACTGAAGCTTTCTTT.